Each of the 26 T cell receptor beta chains below was sequenced from the same sample in a study of OX40 agonist ivuxolimab in advanced cancers. Measured with immunoSEQ multiplex PCR; TCRdb has only the in-frame clones, and not every one. The data show approximately 15,000 clones, 80% seen once. The material was CD4+ or CD8+ T cells sorted from blood, obtained in a trial of the OX40 agonist ivuxolimab. The receptor set was obtained from an adult with an advanced solid tumor such as melanoma, head and neck, liver or kidney cancer.

This clone was seen a few times. The genes are TRBV11-3 and TRBJ1-1; D perhaps matches TRBD1 (6 bases). Germline loops: CDR1 SGHNT, CDR2 YENEEA. The ends were cut back, 5 bases at V and 2 bases at J, with 15 bases in the middle. This CDR3 region has 15 residues. CDR3 sequence: CASSTHGTPNTEAFF. The DNA for the CDR3 is TGTGCCAGCAGCACCCACGGGACACCTAACACTGAAGCTTTCTTT.

This clone was counted a single time. The chain links TRBV14 to TRBJ2-5; D unresolved. This CDR3 comprises 16 residues. The V gene lost 1 base and the J gene lost 3 bases, with 15 bases spanning the gap. CDR1 and CDR2 from the germline V gene are SGHDN and FVKESK. CDR3 bases: TGTGCCAGCAGCCAAGGGGCCCCAAGTTGGGAAGAGACCCAGTACTTC. Translated, it gives CASSQGAPSWEETQYF.

The chain recombines TRBV12-5 with TRBJ1-2; the D gene is possibly TRBD1 (6 bases). The length of the CDR3 is 16 residues. Trimming took off 4 bases at V and 4 bases at J, with 19 bases between the two ends. Germline V gene lookup returns CDR1 LGHNT and CDR2 FRNRAP. The CDR3 loop reads CASGSTDTMGAYGYTF. CDR3 sequence (DNA): TGTGCTAGTGGTTCGACGGACACGATGGGGGCCTATGGCTACACCTTC.

This clone is categorized as medium-sized. Here the CDR3 DNA reads TGTGCCAGCAGCACGGGGACTAGCGATGGCACAGATACGCAGTATTTT. Protein product: CASSTGTSDGTDTQYF. The rearrangement uses TRBV9 and TRBJ2-3, with 10 bases matching TRBD2. Per germline, CDR1 SGDLS and CDR2 YYNGEE. Trimming removed 4 bases from V and 1 base from J; junction bases left unmatched: 6. CDR3 length equals 16 residues.

The chain uses TRBV5-6 and TRBJ1-2; D gene ambiguous. This CDR3 has 15 amino acids. Per the germline V gene, CDR1 is SGHDT and CDR2 is YYEEEE. Trimming shortened V by 5 bases and J by 4 bases, and 18 bases separated the two germline ends. DNA for the CDR3: TGTGCCAGCAGTTCCGCTTTGGGGTGGACCTATGGCTACACCTTC. Residues: CASSSALGWTYGYTF.

The V call is TRBV27, the J call TRBJ2-7; tentatively, D is TRBD1 (5 bases). Deletions cut 0 bases from V and 4 bases from J, with 13 bases between. CDR1 is MNHEY and CDR2 is SMNVEV in the germline V gene (reference sequence). This CDR3 spans 15 amino acids. CDR3 sequence: CASSLSSDSTYEQYF. Here the CDR3 DNA reads TGTGCCAGCAGTTTATCGTCCGACAGCACATACGAGCAGTACTTC.

The chain recombines TRBV7-9 with TRBJ1-3; D unclear. The CDR3 contains 14 residues. V gave up 0 bases and J gave up 3 bases, with 6 bases separating them. The germline V gene has CDR1 SEHNR and CDR2 FQNEAQ (reference sequence). Here the CDR3 reads CASSLAGFGNTIYF. CDR3 nucleotide sequence: TGTGCCAGCAGCTTAGCGGGGTTTGGAAACACCATATATTTT.

The chain recombines TRBV2 with TRBJ2-7, with unresolved D. V shed 0 bases and J shed 0 bases, with 12 bases lying between them. The germline V gene has CDR1 SNHLY and CDR2 FYNNEI. The CDR3 is 16 residues long. Here the CDR3 DNA reads TGTGCCAGCAGTGAAGCGCCTTGGCGGAGCTCCTACGAGCAGTACTTC. This encodes CASSEAPWRSSYEQYF.

V is TRBV4-1 and J is TRBJ2-7, with 9 bases fitting TRBD1. The CDR3 consists of 16 residues. The junction had 8 bases not matched to a gene; V was cut back by 2 bases and J by 3 bases. CDR1 and CDR2 (germline): MGHRA, YSYEKL. CDR3 DNA sequence: TGCGCCAGCAGCCAAACCCGGACAGGGGTTATCTACGAGCAGTACTTC. Its protein is CASSQTRTGVIYEQYF.

The V call is TRBV27, the J call TRBJ2-1; 10 bases agree with TRBD2. With 6 bases clipped from V and 6 bases from J, the junction kept 5 bases outside the gene matches. This CDR3 spans 14 amino acids. Germline V lookup: CDR1 MNHEY, CDR2 SMNVEV (reference sequence). CDR3 bases: TGTGCCAGCAGAGGGCTAGCGGGGGTCAATGAGCAGTTCTTC. Translated: CASRGLAGVNEQFF.

This chain connects TRBV27 to TRBJ1-5; no clear D. The CDR3 is 15 amino acids. The V end lost 7 bases, the J end lost 5 bases, and 18 bases lay between the germline ends. Germline assignment: CDR1 MNHEY and CDR2 SMNVEV (reference sequence). CDR3 sequence reads: CASKPTLLGDQPQHF. Here the CDR3 DNA reads TGTGCCAGCAAGCCGACTTTACTCGGGGATCAGCCCCAGCATTTT.

V usage is TRBV13 and J usage is TRBJ2-7, with D perhaps assigned TRBD1 or TRBD2 (5 bases each). With 7 bases removed from V and 2 bases from J, the gap between germline ends came to 21 bases. Germline CDR1 PRHDT, CDR2 FYEKMQ (reference sequence). This CDR3 contains 16 residues. Here the CDR3 reads CASTPPLGTLAYEQYF. As DNA, the CDR3 is TGTGCCAGCACCCCGCCCCTCGGGACGTTGGCCTACGAGCAGTACTTC.

The rearrangement links TRBV10-2 to TRBJ2-5; 12 bases match TRBD2. The CDR3 is 15 residues long. Germline CDR1 is WSHSY and CDR2 is SAAADI. V lost 6 bases and J lost 5; bases outside the gene matches: 7. CDR3 nucleotide sequence: TGCGCCAGCAGGAGACTAGCGGGAGAGTTGGAGACCCAGTACTTC. This codes for CASRRLAGELETQYF.

J is TRBJ1-3 and V is TRBV25-1; 8 nucleotides align to TRBD1. Germline-derived CDR1 and CDR2 are MGHDK and SYGVNS. CDR3 size: 16 residues. V trimming: 5 bases; J trimming: 0 bases; junction bases outside the gene matches: 6. The DNA of the CDR3 is TGTGCCAGCAGTCCGGCGGGGACAGGCTCTGGAAACACCATATATTTT. It encodes CASSPAGTGSGNTIYF.

The rearrangement links TRBV7-9 to TRBJ2-5; 10 bases are shared with TRBD1. This CDR3 region has 14 residues. From germline, CDR1 is SEHNR and CDR2 FQNEAQ (reference sequence). The V and J ends lost 5 bases and 5 bases, in that order; junction bases with no gene match: 5. The CDR3 is CASSRTGGGETQYF. The CDR3 DNA is TGTGCCAGCAGCCGGACAGGGGGTGGGGAGACCCAGTACTTC.

This clone was recorded only once. This chain connects TRBV2 to TRBJ1-2; D may be TRBD1 (6 bases). The CDR3 runs 13 residues. CDR1 and CDR2 (germline): SNHLY, FYNNEI. V lost 6 bases and J 2 bases, leaving 10 bases between the germline ends. The CDR3 protein is CASRDRANYGYTF. The CDR3 region has the DNA TGTGCCAGCAGGGACAGAGCCAACTATGGCTACACCTTC.

This chain links TRBV28 with TRBJ2-2; possible D gene TRBD2, 6 bases. The CDR3 has 15 amino acids. Germline-derived CDR1 and CDR2 are MDHEN and SYDVKM. Trimming cost V 1 base and J 4 bases, with 10 bases left between them. CDR3 coding DNA: TGTGCCAGCAGTTTATCGTCAGCGGGCACCGGGGAGCTGTTTTTT. This sequence encodes CASSLSSAGTGELFF.

The rearrangement joins TRBV29-1 to TRBJ2-1; the match to TRBD2 covers 9 bases. With V trimmed by 5 bases and J by 8 bases, 13 bases remained unmatched. Germline V gene sequence: CDR1 SQVTM, CDR2 ANQGSEA. This CDR3 contains 15 residues. In nucleotides, the CDR3 is TGCAGCGTTCCTGACGGTGCGGGAGGGGTCGATGAGCAGTTCTTC. Residues: CSVPDGAGGVDEQFF.

V and J are TRBV4-1 and TRBJ2-7; 8 bases are shared with TRBD1. The germline V gene has CDR1 MGHRA and CDR2 YSYEKL. The CDR3 has 14 amino acids. The V gene end was trimmed by 1 base and the J gene end by 4 bases; junction bases not matched to a gene: 3. CDR3 bases: TGCGCCAGCAGCCAAGTGCAGGGGGCTTACGAGCAGTACTTC. Amino acid sequence: CASSQVQGAYEQYF.

The rearrangement links TRBV7-8 to TRBJ2-1, with D unclear. Trimming removed 7 bases from V and 7 bases from J, with 11 bases in between. Germline loops: CDR1 SGHVS, CDR2 FQNEAQ. The CDR3 is 12 amino acids. The CDR3 here is CASTTVGNEQFF. CDR3 in DNA: TGTGCCAGCACCACTGTGGGAAATGAGCAGTTCTTC.

The chain carries TRBV7-2 and TRBJ2-1; 10 nucleotides line up with TRBD2. V shed 6 bases, J shed 0 bases, and the junction held 5 bases outside the gene matches. In germline, CDR1 is SGHTA, CDR2 FQGNSA. This CDR3 is 16 amino acids long. CDR3 DNA: TGTGCCAGCAGTTGGACTAGCGGAAGCTCCTACAATGAGCAGTTCTTC. Protein sequence: CASSWTSGSSYNEQFF.

The chain has TRBV25-1 and TRBJ2-1, with D perhaps assigned TRBD1 or TRBD2 (5 bases each). V was pared by 8 bases and J by 9 bases, with 14 bases between. From germline, CDR1 is MGHDK and CDR2 SYGVNS. The CDR3 length is 12 residues. In nucleotides, the CDR3 is TGTGCCAGCGGGAGATGGGGCAGTGAGCAGTTCTTC. Translating gives CASGRWGSEQFF. The entire variable domain, with the rest obtained from reference TRBV25-1 and TRBJ2-1, is as follows: EADIYQTPRYLVIGTGKKITLECSQTMGHDKMYWYQQDPGMELHLIHYSYGVNSTEKGDLSSESTVSRIRTEHFPLTLESARPSHTSQYLCASGRWGSEQFFGPGTRLTVL.

The chain uses TRBV5-8 and TRBJ1-5; weak D call: TRBD1 (6 bases). Germline V lookup: CDR1 SGHTS, CDR2 YDEGEE. CDR3 length equals 15 residues. The ends were cut back, 4 bases at V and 2 bases at J, with 13 bases in the middle. The CDR3 sequence is CASSTGQNRNQPQHF. The CDR3 bases are TGTGCCAGCAGCACCGGACAGAACCGCAATCAGCCCCAGCATTTT. The full variable domain, completed using reference TRBV5-8 and TRBJ1-5, is EAGVTQSPTHLIKTRGQQATLRCSPISGHTSVYWYQQALGLGLQFLLWYDEGEERNRGNFPPRFSGRQFPNYSSELNVNALELEDSALYLCASSTGQNRNQPQHFGDGTRLSIL.

The rearrangement links TRBV14 to TRBJ2-1, with TRBD1 as a possible D gene (5 bases). The V gene's germline CDR1 is SGHDN and CDR2 FVKESK. This CDR3 is 16 amino acids long. Trimming left V 0 bases short and J 2 bases short, with 11 bases between. CDR3 coding DNA: TGTGCCAGCAGCCAAGACTGGACACCCACCTACAATGAGCAGTTCTTC. This encodes CASSQDWTPTYNEQFF.

V usage is TRBV7-9 and J usage is TRBJ2-1; no reliable D call. Trimming shortened V by 3 bases and J by 8 bases, and 5 bases separated the two germline ends. The CDR3 consists of 11 residues. Germline V gives CDR1 SEHNR, CDR2 FQNEAQ (reference sequence). The CDR3 sequence is CASSLTHEQFF. Written as DNA, the CDR3 is TGTGCCAGCAGCTTGACGCATGAGCAGTTCTTC. Full variable domain (rest looked up from reference TRBV7-9 and TRBJ2-1): DTGVSQNPRHKITKRGQNVTFRCDPISEHNRLYWYRQTLGQGPEFLTYFQNEAQLEKSRLLSDRFSAERPKGSFSTLEIQRTEQGDSAMYLCASSLTHEQFFGPGTRLTVL.

V gene TRBV28 combines with J gene TRBJ1-5, with D unresolved. The V gene's germline CDR1 is MDHEN and CDR2 SYDVKM. This CDR3 spans 14 amino acids. The ends were cut back, 3 bases at V and 6 bases at J, with 12 bases in the middle. In nucleotides, the CDR3 is TGTGCCAGCAGTTTCGTGGGTGAGAGTCAGCCCCAGCATTTT. Translated: CASSFVGESQPQHF.